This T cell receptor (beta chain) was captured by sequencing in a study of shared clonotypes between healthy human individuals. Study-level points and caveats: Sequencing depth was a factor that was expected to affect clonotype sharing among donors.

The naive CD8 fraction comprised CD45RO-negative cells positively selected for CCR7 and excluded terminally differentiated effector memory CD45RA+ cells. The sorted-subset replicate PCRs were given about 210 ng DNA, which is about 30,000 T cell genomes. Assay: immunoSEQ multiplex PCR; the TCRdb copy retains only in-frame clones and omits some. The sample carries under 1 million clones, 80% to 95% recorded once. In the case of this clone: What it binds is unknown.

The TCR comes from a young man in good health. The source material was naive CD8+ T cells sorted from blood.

The chain's CDR3 is CASSLDSLSYNEQFF. The DNA for the CDR3 is TGTGCCAGCAGCCTCGACAGCCTCTCCTACAATGAGCAGTTCTTC. J is TRBJ2-1 and V is TRBV19, with D perhaps matching TRBD1 (5 bases). The CDR3 consists of 15 residues. Germline CDR1 LNHDA, CDR2 SQIVND (reference sequence). Trimming left V 9 bases short and J 0 bases short, with 15 bases between.